This T cell receptor (beta chain) was obtained from a study of cytomegalovirus exposure and HLA in healthy donors. Study outcomes and limitations: A later analysis associated 16,000 or so TCR beta sequences with HLA alleles at a 0.05 false discovery rate.

With 60 Vbeta and 13 Jbeta primers, the PCR was carried out. Data came from immunoSEQ multiplex PCR; TCRdb stores just in-frame clones and leaves some out. The sample has approximately 140,000 clones, around 79% seen once. About this clone itself: Its matching antigen is unknown.

Trimming left V 3 bases short and J 0 bases short, with 8 bases between. The CDR3 spans 14 residues. Germline CDR1 and CDR2: GTSNPN and SVGIG (reference sequence). Material for sequencing was PBMCs. This TCR came from a middle-aged man in good health and CMV-seropositive. V usage is TRBV30 and J usage is TRBJ1-4, with a tentative D call TRBD1 (6 bases). As DNA, the CDR3 is TGTGCCTGGAGGGCAGGGGCAACTAATGAAAAACTGTTTTTT. Protein sequence: CAWRAGATNEKLFF.